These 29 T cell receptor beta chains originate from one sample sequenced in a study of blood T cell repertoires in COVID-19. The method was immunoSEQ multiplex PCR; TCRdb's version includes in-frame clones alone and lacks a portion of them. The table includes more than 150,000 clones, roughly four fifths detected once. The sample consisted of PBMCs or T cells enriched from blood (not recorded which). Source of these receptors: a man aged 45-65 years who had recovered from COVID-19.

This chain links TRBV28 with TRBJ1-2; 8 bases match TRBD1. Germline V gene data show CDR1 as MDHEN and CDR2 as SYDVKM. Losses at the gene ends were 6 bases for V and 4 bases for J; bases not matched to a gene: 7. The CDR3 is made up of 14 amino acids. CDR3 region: CASSRTGPSYGYTF. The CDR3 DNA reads TGTGCCAGCAGCAGGACAGGGCCGAGCTATGGCTACACCTTC.

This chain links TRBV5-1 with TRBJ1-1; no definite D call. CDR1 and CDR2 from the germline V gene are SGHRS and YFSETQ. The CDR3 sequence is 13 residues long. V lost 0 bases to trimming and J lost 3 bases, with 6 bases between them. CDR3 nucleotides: TGCGCCAGCAGCTTGGTGCCGGACACTGAAGCTTTCTTT. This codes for CASSLVPDTEAFF.

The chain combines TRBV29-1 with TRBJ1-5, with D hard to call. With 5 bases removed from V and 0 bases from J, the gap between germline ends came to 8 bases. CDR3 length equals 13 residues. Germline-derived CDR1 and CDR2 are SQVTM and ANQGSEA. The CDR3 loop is CSVSGHSNQPQHF. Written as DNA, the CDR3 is TGCAGCGTTTCTGGCCATAGCAATCAGCCCCAGCATTTT.

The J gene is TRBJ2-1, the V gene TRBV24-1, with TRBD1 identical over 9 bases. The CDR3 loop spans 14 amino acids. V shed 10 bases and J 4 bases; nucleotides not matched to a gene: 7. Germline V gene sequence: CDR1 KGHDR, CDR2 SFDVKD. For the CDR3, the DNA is TGTGCCACGGCCACCGGACAGGGGTACAATGAGCAGTTCTTC. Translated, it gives CATATGQGYNEQFF.

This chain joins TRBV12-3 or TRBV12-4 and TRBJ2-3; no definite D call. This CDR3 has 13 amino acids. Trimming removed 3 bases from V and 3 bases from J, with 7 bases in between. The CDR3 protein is CASSLSRTDTQYF. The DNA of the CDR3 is TGTGCCAGCAGTTTGAGCAGGACAGATACGCAGTATTTT.

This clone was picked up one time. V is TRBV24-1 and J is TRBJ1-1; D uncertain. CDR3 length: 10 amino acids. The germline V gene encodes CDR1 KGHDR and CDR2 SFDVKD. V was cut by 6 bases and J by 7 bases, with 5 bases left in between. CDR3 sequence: CATSSHEAFF. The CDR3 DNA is TGTGCCACCAGTTCACATGAAGCTTTCTTT.

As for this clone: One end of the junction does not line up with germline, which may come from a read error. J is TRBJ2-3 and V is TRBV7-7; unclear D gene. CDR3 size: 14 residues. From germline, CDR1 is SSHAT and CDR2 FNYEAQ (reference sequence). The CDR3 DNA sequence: TGTGCTAGCAGCCAAAGCCCCGGGTTGAATACGCAGTATTTT. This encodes CASSQSPGLNTQYF. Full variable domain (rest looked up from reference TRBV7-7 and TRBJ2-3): GAGVSQSPRYKVTKRGQDVTLRCDPISSHATLYWYQQALGQGPEFLTYFNYEAQPDKSGLPSDRFSAERPEGSISTLTIQRTEQRDSAMYRCASSQSPGLNTQYFGPGTRLTVL.

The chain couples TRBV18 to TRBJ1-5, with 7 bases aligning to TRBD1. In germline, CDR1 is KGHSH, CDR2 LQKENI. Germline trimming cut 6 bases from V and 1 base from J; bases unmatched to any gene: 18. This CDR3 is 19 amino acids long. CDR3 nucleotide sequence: TGTGCCAGCTCCCCAGCCCTCCGGGACAGACTATACAGCAATCAGCCCCAGCATTTT. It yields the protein CASSPALRDRLYSNQPQHF.

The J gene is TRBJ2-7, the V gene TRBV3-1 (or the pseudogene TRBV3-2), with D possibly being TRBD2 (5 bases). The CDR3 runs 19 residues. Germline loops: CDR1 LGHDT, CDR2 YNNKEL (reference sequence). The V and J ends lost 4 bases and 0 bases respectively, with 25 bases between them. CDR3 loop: CASSLKSWRGSVTSYEQYF. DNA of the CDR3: TGTGCCAGCAGCCTAAAAAGCTGGAGAGGTAGCGTGACCTCCTACGAGCAGTACTTC.

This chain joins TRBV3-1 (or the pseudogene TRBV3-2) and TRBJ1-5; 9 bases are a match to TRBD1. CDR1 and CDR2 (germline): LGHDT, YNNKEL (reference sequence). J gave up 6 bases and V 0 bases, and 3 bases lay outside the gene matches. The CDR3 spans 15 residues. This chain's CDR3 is CASSQEQGAGQPQHF. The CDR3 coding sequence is TGTGCCAGCAGCCAAGAACAGGGGGCGGGTCAGCCCCAGCATTTT.

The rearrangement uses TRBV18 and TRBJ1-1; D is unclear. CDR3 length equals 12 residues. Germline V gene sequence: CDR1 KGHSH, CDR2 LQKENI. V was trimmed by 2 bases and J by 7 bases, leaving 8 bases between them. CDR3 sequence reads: CASSPYFGEAFF. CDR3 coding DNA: TGTGCCAGCTCACCATACTTTGGTGAAGCTTTCTTT.

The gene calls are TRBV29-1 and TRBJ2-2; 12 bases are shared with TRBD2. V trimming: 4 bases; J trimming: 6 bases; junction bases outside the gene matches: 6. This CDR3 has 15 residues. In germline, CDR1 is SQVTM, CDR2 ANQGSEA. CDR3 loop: CSVASLAGGPGELFF. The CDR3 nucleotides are TGCAGCGTTGCCTCCCTAGCGGGGGGGCCCGGGGAGCTGTTTTTT.

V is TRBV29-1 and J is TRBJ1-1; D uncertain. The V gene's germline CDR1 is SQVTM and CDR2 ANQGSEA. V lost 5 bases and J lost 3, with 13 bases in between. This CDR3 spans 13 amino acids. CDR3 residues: CSVTKPGYTEAFF. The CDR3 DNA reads TGCAGCGTTACCAAGCCAGGATACACTGAAGCTTTCTTT. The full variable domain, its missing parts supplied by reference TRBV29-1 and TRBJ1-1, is SAVISQKPSRDICQRGTSLTIQCQVDSQVTMMFWYRQQPGQSLTLIATANQGSEATYESGFVIDKFPISRPNLTFSTLTVSNMSPEDSSIYLCSVTKPGYTEAFFGQGTRLTVV.

The CDR3 DNA is TGTGCCAGCAGCAAGCGGGCCTCCTACAATGAGCAGTTCTTC. Residues: CASSKRASYNEQFF. This sequence joins TRBV3-1 (or the pseudogene TRBV3-2) and TRBJ2-1; D is possibly TRBD2 (6 bases). This CDR3 region has 14 residues. The germline V gene has CDR1 LGHDT and CDR2 YNNKEL (reference sequence). The V end was cut by 5 bases, the J end by 0 bases, with 8 bases between.

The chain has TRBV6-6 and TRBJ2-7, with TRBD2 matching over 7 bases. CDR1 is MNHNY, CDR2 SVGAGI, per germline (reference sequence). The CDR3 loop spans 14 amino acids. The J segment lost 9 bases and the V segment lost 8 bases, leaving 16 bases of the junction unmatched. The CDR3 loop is CASLRLAALGRQYF. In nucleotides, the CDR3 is TGTGCCAGCCTGAGGCTAGCGGCCCTGGGGCGGCAGTACTTC.

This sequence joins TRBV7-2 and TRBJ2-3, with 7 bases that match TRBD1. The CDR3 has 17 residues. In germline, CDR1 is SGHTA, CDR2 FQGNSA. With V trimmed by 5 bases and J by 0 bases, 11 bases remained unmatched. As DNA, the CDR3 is TGTGCCAGCAGCGCACAGATCCCGGGACAGAGCACAGATACGCAGTATTTT. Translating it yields CASSAQIPGQSTDTQYF.

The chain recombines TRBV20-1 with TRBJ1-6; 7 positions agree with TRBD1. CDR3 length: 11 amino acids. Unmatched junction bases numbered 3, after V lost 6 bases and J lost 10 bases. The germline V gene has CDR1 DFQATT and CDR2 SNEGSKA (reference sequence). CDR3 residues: CSARQGSPLHF. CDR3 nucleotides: TGCAGTGCCAGACAGGGATCACCCCTCCACTTT.

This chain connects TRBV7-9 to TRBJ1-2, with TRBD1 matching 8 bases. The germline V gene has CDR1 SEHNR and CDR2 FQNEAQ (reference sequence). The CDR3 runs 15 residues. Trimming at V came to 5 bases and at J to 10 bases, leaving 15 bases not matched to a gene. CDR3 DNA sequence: TGTGCCAGCAGCACCCCCGGACAGGGAAAAAGTCCCTACACCTTC. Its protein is CASSTPGQGKSPYTF.

Here the CDR3 reads CASSEEGRGNQPQHF. As DNA, the CDR3 is TGTGCCAGCAGTGAGGAGGGGAGAGGCAATCAGCCCCAGCATTTT. V gene TRBV2 combines with J gene TRBJ1-5, with D maybe TRBD1 (5 bases). The CDR3 is 15 residues long. V lost 3 bases and J lost 2, with 11 bases in between. CDR1 is SNHLY and CDR2 is FYNNEI in the germline V gene.

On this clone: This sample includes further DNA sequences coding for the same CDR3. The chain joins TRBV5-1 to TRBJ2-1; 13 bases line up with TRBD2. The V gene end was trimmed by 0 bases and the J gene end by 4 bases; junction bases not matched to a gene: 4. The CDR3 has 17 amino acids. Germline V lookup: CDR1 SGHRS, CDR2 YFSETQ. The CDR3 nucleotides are TGCGCCAGCAGCTTGGGGACTAGCGGGAGCCCTTACAATGAGCAGTTCTTC. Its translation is CASSLGTSGSPYNEQFF.

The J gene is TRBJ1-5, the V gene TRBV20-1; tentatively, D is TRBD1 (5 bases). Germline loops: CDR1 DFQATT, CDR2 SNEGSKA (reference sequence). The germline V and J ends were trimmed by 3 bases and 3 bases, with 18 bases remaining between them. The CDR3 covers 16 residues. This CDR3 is CSASNPVGGLNQPQHF. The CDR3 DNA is TGCAGTGCTAGTAACCCAGTGGGGGGACTCAATCAGCCCCAGCATTTT.

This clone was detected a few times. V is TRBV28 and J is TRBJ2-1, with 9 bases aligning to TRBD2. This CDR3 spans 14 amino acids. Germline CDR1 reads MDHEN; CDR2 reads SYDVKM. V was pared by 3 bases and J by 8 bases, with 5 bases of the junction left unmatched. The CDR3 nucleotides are TGTGCCAGCAGTTTTCTTAGCGGGAGTTATGAGCAGTTCTTC. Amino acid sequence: CASSFLSGSYEQFF.

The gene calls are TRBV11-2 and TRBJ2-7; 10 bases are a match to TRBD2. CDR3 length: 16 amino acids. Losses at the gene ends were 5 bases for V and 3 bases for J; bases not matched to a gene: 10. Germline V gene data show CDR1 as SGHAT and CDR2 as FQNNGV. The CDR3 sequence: CASSHMTSGYNYEQYF. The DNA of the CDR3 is TGTGCCAGCAGCCATATGACTAGCGGGTATAACTACGAGCAGTACTTC.

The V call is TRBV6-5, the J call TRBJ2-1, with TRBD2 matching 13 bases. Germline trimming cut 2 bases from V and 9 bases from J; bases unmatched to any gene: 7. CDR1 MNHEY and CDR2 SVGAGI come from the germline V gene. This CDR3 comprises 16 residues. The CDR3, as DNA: TGTGCCAGCAGTTACCCCGGACTAGCGGGGGACGGTGAGCAGTTCTTC. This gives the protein CASSYPGLAGDGEQFF.

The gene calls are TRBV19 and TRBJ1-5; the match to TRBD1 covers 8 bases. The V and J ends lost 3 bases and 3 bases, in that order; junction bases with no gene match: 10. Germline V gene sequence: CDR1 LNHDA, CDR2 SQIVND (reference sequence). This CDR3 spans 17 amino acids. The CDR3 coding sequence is TGTGCCAGTAGTATCCACCGGGACAGGATCTACAATCAGCCCCAGCATTTT. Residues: CASSIHRDRIYNQPQHF.

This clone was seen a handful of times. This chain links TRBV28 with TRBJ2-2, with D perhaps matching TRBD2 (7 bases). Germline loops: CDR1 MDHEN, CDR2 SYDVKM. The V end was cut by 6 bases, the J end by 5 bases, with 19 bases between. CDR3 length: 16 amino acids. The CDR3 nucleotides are TGTGCCAGCAGCCCACCGGGGGGCTTGGAAACCGGGGAGCTGTTTTTT. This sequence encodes CASSPPGGLETGELFF.

The CDR3 DNA follows: TGTGCCAGCAGCTCGGGACTCCACAGCGGTACGCAGTATTTT. Amino acids: CASSSGLHSGTQYF. The V and J genes are TRBV11-2 and TRBJ2-3; a possible D gene is TRBD2 (6 bases). CDR1 and CDR2 from the germline V gene are SGHAT and FQNNGV. Trimming cost V 4 bases and J 8 bases, with 16 bases left between them. The CDR3 loop spans 14 amino acids.

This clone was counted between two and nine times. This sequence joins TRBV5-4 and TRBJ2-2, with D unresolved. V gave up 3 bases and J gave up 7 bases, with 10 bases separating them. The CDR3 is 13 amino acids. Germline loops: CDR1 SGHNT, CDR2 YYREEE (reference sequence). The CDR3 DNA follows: TGTGCCAGCAGCTCTTCGGGTGTCGGGGAGCTGTTTTTT. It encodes CASSSSGVGELFF.

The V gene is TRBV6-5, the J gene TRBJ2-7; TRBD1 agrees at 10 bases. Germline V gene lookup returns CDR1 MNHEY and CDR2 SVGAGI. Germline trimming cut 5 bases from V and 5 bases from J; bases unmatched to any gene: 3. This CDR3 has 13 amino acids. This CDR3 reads CASSRQGANEQYF. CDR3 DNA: TGTGCCAGCAGTAGACAGGGGGCTAACGAGCAGTACTTC.